This T cell receptor beta chain was sequenced during a study of cytomegalovirus exposure and HLA in healthy donors. Study results and limitations: V- and J-gene trimming in TCR beta was tied to a missense DCLRE1C variant by an analysis performed later.

Concerning this clone: Its antigen is as yet unknown.

60 Vbeta and 13 Jbeta primers were used in PCR. Clones were sequenced by immunoSEQ multiplex PCR, and TCRdb holds only the in-frame ones, with some missing. The sample holds just over 80,000 clones, under 80% seen once. There are 17 residues in the CDR3. Germline-derived CDR1 and CDR2 are SNHLY and FYNNEI. Trimming took 6 bases from V and 0 from J, leaving 18 bases between them. V usage is TRBV2 and J usage is TRBJ1-5; tentative D call: TRBD1 (5 bases). The sample taken for sequencing was PBMCs. This TCR derives from a man younger than 30 in good health and CMV-seropositive. The CDR3 loop is CASRYLGGDYSNQPQHF. The CDR3 nucleotides read TGTGCCAGCAGGTATCTGGGGGGGGATTATAGCAATCAGCCCCAGCATTTT. The full variable domain, in which reference TRBV2 and TRBJ1-5 provide the parts outside the CDR3, is EPEVTQTPSHQVTQMGQEVILRCVPISNHLYFYWYRQILGQKVEFLVSFYNNEISEKSEIFDDQFSVERPDGSNFTLKIRSTKLEDSAMYFCASRYLGGDYSNQPQHFGDGTRLSIL.